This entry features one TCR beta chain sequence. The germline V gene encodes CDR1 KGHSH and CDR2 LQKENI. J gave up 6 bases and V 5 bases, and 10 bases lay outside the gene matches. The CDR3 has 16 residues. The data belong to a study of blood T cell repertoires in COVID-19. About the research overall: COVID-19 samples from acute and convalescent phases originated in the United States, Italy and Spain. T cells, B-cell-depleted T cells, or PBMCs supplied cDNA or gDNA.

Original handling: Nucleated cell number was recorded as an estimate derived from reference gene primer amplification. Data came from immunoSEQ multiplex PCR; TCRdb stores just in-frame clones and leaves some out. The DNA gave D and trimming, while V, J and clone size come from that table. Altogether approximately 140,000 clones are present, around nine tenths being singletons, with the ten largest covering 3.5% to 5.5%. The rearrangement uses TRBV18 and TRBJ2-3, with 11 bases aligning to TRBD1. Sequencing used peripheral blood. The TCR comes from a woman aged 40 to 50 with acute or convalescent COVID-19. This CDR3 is CASSSTGQGAGDTQYF. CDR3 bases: TGTGCCAGCTCATCGACCGGACAGGGGGCGGGTGATACGCAGTATTTT.